Presented here are 21 T cell receptor beta chains from one specimen sequenced in a study of T cells in Graves' hyperthyroidism and ophthalmopathy. RNA transcripts yielded amplified TCR beta CDR3 regions. The study used the HTBI primer set for a first-round RT-PCR of the TCR CDR3. TCRdb redid the calling of the multiplex PCR reads with MiXCR, one entry per CDR3 protein. The profile covers under 350,000 distinct CDR3 sequences, with about an eighth appearing a single time and 34% taken by the ten largest. Specimen: blood. These receptors were obtained from a woman in her 40s with Graves' ophthalmopathy.

As to this clonotype: One end of the junction fails to match germline, which may point to a read error. The genes are TRBV19 and TRBJ2-3; D unclear. This CDR3 comprises 12 residues. Germline CDR1 reads LNHDA; CDR2 reads SQIVND (reference sequence). Written as DNA, the CDR3 is TGTACCAGTTTCGGTCCCCCAGATACGCAGTATTTT. Protein sequence: CTSFGPPDTQYF.

Many counts were recorded for this clonotype. The V and J genes are TRBV28 and TRBJ2-7, with D tentatively TRBD2 (5 bases). V was cut by 2 bases and J by 0 bases, with 11 bases left in between. Germline values: CDR1 MDHEN, CDR2 SYDVKM. This CDR3 region has 15 residues. The DNA for the CDR3 is TGTGCCAGCAGTTTACGGGATCCAATCTCCTACGAGCAGTACTTC. Translation: CASSLRDPISYEQYF.

This clonotype was detected a few times. The chain couples TRBV30 to TRBJ1-2; D may be TRBD1 (6 bases). Germline CDR1 GTSNPN, CDR2 SVGIG (reference sequence). The CDR3 totals 14 residues. The V gene lost 5 bases and the J gene lost 4 bases, with 17 bases spanning the gap. The DNA for the CDR3 is TGTGCCTGGGACACCCAGGGGTTAGGCTATGGCTACACCTTC. It codes for CAWDTQGLGYGYTF.

At least ten counts were recorded for this clonotype. This chain's CDR3 is CSAREGDRGAFF. DNA for the CDR3: TGCAGTGCTAGGGAGGGAGACAGAGGGGCTTTCTTT. The genes are TRBV20-1 and TRBJ1-1, with a possible D match to TRBD1 (5 bases). The CDR3 length is 12 residues. Germline values: CDR1 DFQATT, CDR2 SNEGSKA (reference sequence). The V end lost 3 bases, the J end lost 11 bases, and 16 bases lay between the germline ends.

CDR3 in DNA: TGTGCCAGCACCCCGCATACGGGGAACACTGAAGCTTTCTTT. Its translation: CASTPHTGNTEAFF. V usage is TRBV28 and J usage is TRBJ1-1; D not certain. CDR1 and CDR2 from the germline V gene are MDHEN and SYDVKM. The V end was cut by 7 bases, the J end by 1 base, with 13 bases between. CDR3 length equals 14 residues.

This clonotype was seen ten or more times. This rearrangement joins TRBV24-1 to TRBJ1-2, with TRBD1 matching over 8 bases. Germline V gene data show CDR1 as KGHDR and CDR2 as SFDVKD. The CDR3 totals 13 residues. J was trimmed by 6 bases and V by 4 bases; bases with no gene match: 3. CDR3 DNA: TGTGCCACCAGTGAGGACAGGGTGCATGGCTACACCTTC. It specifies CATSEDRVHGYTF.

This clonotype appeared many times. The V and J genes are TRBV12-3 or TRBV12-4 and TRBJ2-7; 11 nucleotides match TRBD2. The trim removed 5 bases at V and 3 bases at J, leaving 3 bases unmatched. The CDR3 runs to 14 residues. CDR3: CASSGGTSGYEQYF. The DNA for the CDR3 is TGTGCCAGCAGTGGGGGGACTAGCGGCTACGAGCAGTACTTC.

This clonotype was seen more than once but under ten times. The chain recombines TRBV11-3 with TRBJ2-1; 7 nucleotides match TRBD1. The CDR3 runs to 13 residues. V gave up 5 bases and J gave up 9 bases; unmatched junction bases: 7. Germline V lookup: CDR1 SGHNT, CDR2 YENEEA. DNA of the CDR3: TGTGCCAGCAGCGAACAGGGGTATACTGAGCAGTTCTTC. This sequence encodes CASSEQGYTEQFF. Variable domain in full (rest from reference TRBV11-3 and TRBJ2-1): EAGVVQSPRYKIIEKKQPVAFWCNPISGHNTLYWYLQNLGQGPELLIRYENEEAVDDSQLPKDRFSAERLKGVDSTLKIQPAELGDSAVYLCASSEQGYTEQFFGPGTRLTVL.

This clonotype has ten or more counts. The chain combines TRBV2 with TRBJ2-7; 8 positions agree with TRBD2. CDR3 length: 15 amino acids. Looked up from germline, CDR1 is SNHLY and CDR2 is FYNNEI. J lost 3 bases, V lost 6 bases, and 10 bases had no gene match. Here the CDR3 reads CASSATSGSYYEQYF. CDR3 bases: TGTGCCAGCAGCGCAACTAGCGGATCTTACTACGAGCAGTACTTC. Full variable domain (rest looked up from reference TRBV2 and TRBJ2-7): EPEVTQTPSHQVTQMGQEVILRCVPISNHLYFYWYRQILGQKVEFLVSFYNNEISEKSEIFDDQFSVERPDGSNFTLKIRSTKLEDSAMYFCASSATSGSYYEQYFGPGTRLTVT.

The V call is TRBV5-1, the J call TRBJ2-5; 7 positions match TRBD1. With V trimmed by 5 bases and J by 1 base, 2 bases remained unmatched. CDR3 length: 13 residues. From germline, CDR1 is SGHRS and CDR2 YFSETQ. The CDR3 nucleotides read TGCGCCAGCAGGACAGGGCCCCAAGAGACCCAGTACTTC. Translated: CASRTGPQETQYF.

This clonotype appeared a few times. A much larger clone lies one base from this, so it may be a read error. This sequence joins TRBV28 and TRBJ2-5; 8 nucleotides agree with TRBD1. CDR3 size: 15 residues. CDR1 and CDR2 from the germline V gene are MDHEN and SYDVKM. The CDR3 loop is CASNSPGQALMAQCF. In nucleotides, the CDR3 is TGTGCCAGCAATAGTCCGGGACAGGCTTTAATGGCCCAGTGCTTC.

This clonotype was detected a few times. V is TRBV4-1 and J is TRBJ2-3, with TRBD2 matching 10 bases. This CDR3 comprises 17 residues. From germline, CDR1 is MGHRA and CDR2 YSYEKL. Germline trimming cut 4 bases from V and 0 bases from J; bases unmatched to any gene: 7. In DNA, the CDR3 is TGCGCCAGCAGCCTTACCGGGACTAGCGCCAGCACAGATACGCAGTATTTT. Its protein is CASSLTGTSASTDTQYF.

This clonotype came up many times. V is TRBV6-1 and J is TRBJ1-1; D is unresolved. V was pared by 7 bases and J by 1 base, with 16 bases between. Germline V CDR1 and CDR2: MNHNS, SASEGT. CDR3 length: 15 amino acids. The CDR3 here is CASTSRKLGNTEAFF. The CDR3 bases are TGTGCCAGCACCTCACGGAAGCTAGGGAACACTGAAGCTTTCTTT.

This clonotype turned up a few times. Written as DNA, the CDR3 is TGTGCCAGCAGCCAAGCAGAGGGGAGACATGGCTACACCTTC. This gives the protein CASSQAEGRHGYTF. J is TRBJ1-2 and V is TRBV4-2; the D gene is possibly TRBD1 (5 bases). The length of the CDR3 is 14 residues. Germline V lookup: CDR1 LGHNA, CDR2 YNFKEQ. V dropped 1 base and J dropped 6 bases, with 12 bases sitting between them.

This clonotype was seen a few times. CDR3 amino acids: CASSFRDRGVADTQYF. The CDR3 DNA reads as TGTGCCAGCAGCTTTAGGGACAGGGGAGTCGCAGATACGCAGTATTTT. The chain employs TRBV7-9 and TRBJ2-3, with 10 bases that match TRBD1. Trimming at V came to 3 bases and at J to 4 bases, leaving 7 bases not matched to a gene. CDR3 length: 16 amino acids. Germline CDR1 and CDR2: SEHNR and FQNEAQ (reference sequence).

This clonotype was counted a few times. This rearrangement joins TRBV18 to TRBJ2-1; D gene unclear. Germline V gives CDR1 KGHSH, CDR2 LQKENI. V lost 0 bases, J lost 8 bases, and 14 bases lay in between. CDR3 length: 15 amino acids. The CDR3 loop reads CASSPPTAPWDEQFF. The CDR3 nucleotides read TGTGCCAGCTCACCACCGACGGCCCCTTGGGATGAGCAGTTCTTC.

This chain links TRBV29-1 with TRBJ2-1; D unresolved. Germline V gene sequence: CDR1 SQVTM, CDR2 ANQGSEA. The CDR3 is 12 amino acids. Trimming shortened V by 6 bases and J by 0 bases, and 6 bases separated the two germline ends. CDR3 region: CSVADSYNEQFF. The CDR3 DNA sequence: TGCAGCGTCGCTGACTCCTACAATGAGCAGTTCTTC.

The V gene is TRBV12-5, the J gene TRBJ1-1; a possible D gene is TRBD1 (5 bases). Trimming removed 1 base from V and 6 bases from J, with 9 bases in between. The germline V gene encodes CDR1 LGHNT and CDR2 FRNRAP. This CDR3 comprises 13 residues. The CDR3 DNA reads as TGTGCTAGTGGTTTGGGGGGCGGCGCTGAAGCTTTCTTT. Translation: CASGLGGGAEAFF.

The table lists this clonotype with many counts. The gene calls are TRBV11-2 and TRBJ1-2; TRBD1 aligns across 7 bases. CDR3 length: 13 residues. CDR1 is SGHAT and CDR2 is FQNNGV in the germline V gene. The ends lost 5 bases at V and 4 bases at J; junction bases unmatched: 4. Here the CDR3 reads CASSPGQIYGYTF. The CDR3 coding sequence is TGTGCCAGCAGCCCGGGACAGATCTATGGCTACACCTTC.

This clonotype was seen a handful of times. The CDR3 sequence is CASTGQRTGTQYF. CDR3 sequence (DNA): TGTGCCAGCACTGGACAGAGAACAGGGACCCAGTACTTC. This sequence joins TRBV18 and TRBJ2-5; the D gene is possibly TRBD1 (6 bases). The V end was cut by 8 bases, the J end by 7 bases, with 17 bases between. The CDR3 extends over 13 amino acids. Germline CDR1 and CDR2: KGHSH and LQKENI.

V gene TRBV5-1 combines with J gene TRBJ2-1; 9 nucleotides match TRBD2. From germline, CDR1 is SGHRS and CDR2 YFSETQ. The CDR3 covers 15 residues. With 3 bases clipped from V and 7 bases from J, the junction kept 8 bases outside the gene matches. CDR3 region: CASSSGTSLNNEQFF. The CDR3 DNA sequence: TGCGCCAGCAGCTCCGGGACTAGCTTAAATAATGAGCAGTTCTTC.